This TCR beta chain was sequenced during a study of T cell responses to AZD1222 COVID-19 vaccine. The assay was immunoSEQ multiplex PCR, and TCRdb's table has in-frame clones only and misses some. The sample contains fewer than 150,000 clones, over 75% of which appear only once. Trimming cost V 9 bases and J 4 bases; bases outside gene matches: 6. The CDR3 runs to 13 residues. CDR1 and CDR2 from the germline V gene are KGHSH and LQKENI. General study findings and limits: Spike-specific TCR breadth and depth both grew after two AZD1222 doses. Unmutated variant regions are reportedly the target of nearly half of TCRs that are spike-specific.

As to this clone: No antigen is known for it.

This sequence originates from an adult who received the AZD1222 COVID-19 vaccine. This chain connects TRBV18 to TRBJ2-3; 8 nucleotides match TRBD2. The sample was peripheral blood, taken 28 days after the second AZD1222 dose. The CDR3 sequence is CASISGSSDTQYF. For the CDR3, the DNA is TGTGCCAGTATCAGCGGGAGCTCAGATACGCAGTATTTT.